The clone carrying this TCR beta chain was seen once. Its antigen is unknown. Sequencing of TCR beta, carried out with a high-throughput approach, was applied to CD8+ and CD4+ T cells from the blood. The multiple sclerosis controls comprised treatment-naive patients whose relapsing-remitting disease was stable or active. FACS was used to enrich TEMRA cells, whereas the CD8+ and CD4+ T cells were obtained by negative isolation. The sample belongs to a study of CD8 T cells in Susac syndrome. Overall study findings and caveats: The study conceded that its TCR sequencing and HLA analysis involved relatively few individuals.

RNA in amounts of about 0.45 to 1 ug was reverse transcribed with random hexamers. TCRdb independently ran MiXCR on the immunoSEQ multiplex PCR reads; one entry per CDR3 protein. The sample yields some 220,000 distinct CDR3 sequences, nearly 97% seen once. Per germline, CDR1 MDHEN and CDR2 SYDVKM. Trimming removed 5 bases from V and 0 bases from J, with 14 bases in between. The CDR3 is 15 residues long. The TCR sequence derives from a human donor with multiple sclerosis. The chain joins TRBV28 to TRBJ2-7; a possible D gene is TRBD2 (5 bases). The specimen was CD4+ T cells from PBMCs. This CDR3 is CASSPRGQISYEQYF. DNA for the CDR3: TGTGCCAGCAGTCCCCGGGGTCAAATCTCCTACGAGCAGTACTTC.